The clone carrying this T cell receptor (beta chain) was counted a single time. This sample was included in a study of OX40 agonist ivuxolimab in advanced cancers. The CDR3 covers 16 residues. In germline, CDR1 is SEHNR, CDR2 FQNEAQ (reference sequence). The ends were cut back, 5 bases at V and 0 bases at J, with 16 bases in the middle. The assay was immunoSEQ multiplex PCR, and TCRdb's table has in-frame clones only and misses some. The sample lists around 31,000 clones; more than 90% were seen once. This chain uses TRBV7-9 with TRBJ2-5; no firm D call. The sequenced sample was CD4+ or CD8+ T cells sorted from blood, obtained in a trial of the OX40 agonist ivuxolimab. This TCR was sampled from an adult with an advanced solid tumor such as melanoma, head and neck, liver or kidney cancer. The CDR3 region is CASSNLPLGYQETQYF. CDR3 DNA sequence: TGTGCCAGCAGCAACCTACCCCTCGGGTACCAAGAGACCCAGTACTTC.